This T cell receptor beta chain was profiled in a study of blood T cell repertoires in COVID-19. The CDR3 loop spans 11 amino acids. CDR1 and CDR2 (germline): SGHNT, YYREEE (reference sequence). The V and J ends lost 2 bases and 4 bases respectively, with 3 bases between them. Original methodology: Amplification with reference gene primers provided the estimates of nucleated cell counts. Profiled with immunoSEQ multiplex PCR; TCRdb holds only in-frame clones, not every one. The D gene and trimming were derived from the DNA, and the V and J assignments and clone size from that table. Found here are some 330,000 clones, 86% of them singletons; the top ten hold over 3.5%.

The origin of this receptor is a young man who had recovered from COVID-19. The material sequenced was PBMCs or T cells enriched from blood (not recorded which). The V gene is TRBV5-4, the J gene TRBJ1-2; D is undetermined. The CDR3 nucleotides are TGTGCCAGCAGCTTCGGCTATGGCTACACCTTC. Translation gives CASSFGYGYTF.